This passage covers 10 T cell receptor beta chains from one sample sequenced in a study of cytomegalovirus exposure and HLA in healthy donors. PCR amplification relied on 60 Vbeta primers (plus 13 Jbeta primers). Clones were read by immunoSEQ multiplex PCR, and TCRdb kept only the in-frame ones, dropping some. The sample carries 150,000 to 200,000 clones, about 85% recorded once. Sequenced: PBMCs. The receptors derive from a man younger than 35 in good health and CMV-seropositive.

The rearrangement joins TRBV9 to TRBJ2-7; D remains ambiguous. Per the germline V gene, CDR1 is SGDLS and CDR2 is YYNGEE. V lost 3 bases and J lost 3, with 13 bases in between. The CDR3 is 14 amino acids. The CDR3 loop reads CASSGGGSLYEQYF. DNA of the CDR3: TGTGCCAGCAGCGGCGGCGGCTCCCTCTACGAGCAGTACTTC.

This chain connects TRBV4-1 to TRBJ1-3; no definite D call. V dropped 1 base and J dropped 2 bases, with 12 bases sitting between them. CDR1 and CDR2 (germline): MGHRA, YSYEKL. This CDR3 contains 16 residues. CDR3 region: CASSQVPGSTGNTIYF. The CDR3 nucleotides are TGCGCCAGCAGCCAAGTCCCGGGGTCTACTGGAAACACCATATATTTT.

About this clone itself: At one end the junction does not follow the germline gene, possibly because of a read error. The V call is TRBV5-1, the J call TRBJ1-6; 8 bases line up with TRBD1. The germline CDR1 and CDR2 sequences are SGHRS and YFSETQ. The CDR3 is made up of 11 amino acids. The CDR3: CASSGTGRLYF. The CDR3 DNA reads TGCGCCAGCAGCGGGACAGGCCGCCTCTACTTT.

V usage is TRBV19 and J usage is TRBJ2-1, with TRBD1 matching over 7 bases. This CDR3 has 14 residues. Trimming cost V 5 bases and J 4 bases; bases outside gene matches: 5. Germline V gene lookup returns CDR1 LNHDA and CDR2 SQIVND (reference sequence). The CDR3 DNA reads TGTGCCAGTAGTGAGGACAGGATATACAATGAGCAGTTCTTC. Amino acid sequence: CASSEDRIYNEQFF.

The chain couples TRBV27 to TRBJ2-7; tentative D call: TRBD1 (5 bases). Germline values: CDR1 MNHEY, CDR2 SMNVEV (reference sequence). Trimming left V 5 bases short and J 7 bases short, with 18 bases between. The CDR3 has 14 residues. CDR3 region: CASSQGSTGREQYF. Here the CDR3 DNA reads TGTGCCAGCAGTCAGGGTTCCACGGGTAGGGAGCAGTACTTC.

The rearrangement links TRBV7-2 to TRBJ2-5; TRBD2 is a possible D gene (6 bases). Judging by the DNA end, TRBJ2-7 fits better; the J call may be wrong. The CDR3 is made up of 14 amino acids. Germline V gene data show CDR1 as SGHTA and CDR2 as FQGNSA. The CDR3 DNA follows: TGTGCCAGCAGATCCCGGGGGAGCTCCTACGAGCAGTACTTC. Its protein product is CASRSRGSSYEQYF.

The rearrangement links TRBV15 to TRBJ2-7; 11 bases are shared with TRBD2. There are 16 residues in the CDR3. Trimming removed 8 bases from V and 2 bases from J; junction bases left unmatched: 11. CDR1 is LNHNV, CDR2 YYDKDF, per germline (reference sequence). CDR3 in DNA: TGTGCCACCTCGCGGCTAGCGGGGGGTTCCGCCTACGAGCAGTACTTC. As protein: CATSRLAGGSAYEQYF.

CDR3 coding DNA: TGCGCCAGCAGCCAAGATCCTGTTCTAGGGGATGAAAAACTGTTTTTT. It encodes CASSQDPVLGDEKLFF. The V and J genes are TRBV4-3 and TRBJ1-4; D may be TRBD1 (5 bases). The germline V gene has CDR1 LGHNA and CDR2 YSLEER. The CDR3 is 16 amino acids. V dropped 0 bases and J dropped 6 bases, with 14 bases sitting between them.

This chain uses TRBV6-1 with TRBJ1-4; D is ambiguous. Germline V gene lookup returns CDR1 MNHNS and CDR2 SASEGT. The length of the CDR3 is 14 residues. V lost 0 bases and J lost 8, with 10 bases in between. DNA for the CDR3: TGTGCCAGCAGTGAAGCTCCGGGGAGGGAAAAACTGTTTTTT. Its translation: CASSEAPGREKLFF.

The chain employs TRBV4-2 and TRBJ2-5, with D perhaps matching TRBD2 (6 bases). Germline assignment: CDR1 LGHNA and CDR2 YNFKEQ. V shed 0 bases and J shed 5 bases, with 13 bases lying between them. This CDR3 comprises 15 residues. CDR3 amino acids: CASSQDGPGRETQYF. DNA of the CDR3: TGTGCCAGCAGCCAAGATGGGCCAGGGAGGGAGACCCAGTACTTC.